The next 14 T cell receptor beta chains were all read from a single sample in a study of blood T cell repertoires in COVID-19. Measured with immunoSEQ multiplex PCR; TCRdb has only the in-frame clones, and not every one. Of about 180,000 clones listed, roughly four fifths are singletons. Specimen: peripheral blood. The source of these receptors is a human donor in a cohort sampled during active COVID-19.

J is TRBJ1-3 and V is TRBV6-5; weak D call: TRBD1 (6 bases). Germline V gene sequence: CDR1 MNHEY, CDR2 SVGAGI. V dropped 6 bases and J dropped 7 bases, with 16 bases sitting between them. This CDR3 is 14 amino acids long. Here the CDR3 reads CASSSYRAGNTIYF. CDR3 coding DNA: TGTGCCAGCAGCTCCTACAGGGCAGGCAACACCATATATTTT.

The chain has TRBV2 and TRBJ1-5, with D perhaps TRBD1 (6 bases). V dropped 7 bases and J dropped 0 bases, with 16 bases sitting between them. The CDR3 runs to 16 residues. Germline loops: CDR1 SNHLY, CDR2 FYNNEI. The CDR3 protein is CASTGGDSYSNQPQHF. In nucleotides, the CDR3 is TGTGCCAGCACGGGGGGCGACTCGTATAGCAATCAGCCCCAGCATTTT.

The chain links TRBV5-1 to TRBJ2-1; TRBD1 aligns across 7 bases. Germline CDR1 is SGHRS and CDR2 is YFSETQ. The CDR3 loop spans 15 amino acids. Trimming at V came to 3 bases and at J to 5 bases, leaving 8 bases not matched to a gene. The CDR3 reads CASSSYSTGDNEQFF. The CDR3 nucleotides read TGCGCCAGCAGCTCGTACTCCACAGGGGACAATGAGCAGTTCTTC.

The rearrangement uses TRBV12-3 or TRBV12-4 and TRBJ2-7; weak D call: TRBD2 (5 bases). This CDR3 region has 13 residues. The V end was cut by 3 bases, the J end by 3 bases, with 9 bases between. DNA of the CDR3: TGTGCCAGCAGTTTCATGGGGAGCTACGAGCAGTACTTC. Its protein product is CASSFMGSYEQYF.

CDR3 sequence (DNA): TGTGCCAGCAGTTTGGACACTTACGAGCAGTACTTC. Translating it yields CASSLDTYEQYF. The chain recombines TRBV2 with TRBJ2-7, with a weak D call TRBD1 (5 bases). There are 12 residues in the CDR3. Trimming removed 5 bases from V and 4 bases from J, with 9 bases in between. The V gene's germline CDR1 is SNHLY and CDR2 FYNNEI.

The chain joins TRBV7-3 to TRBJ1-2; D might be TRBD1 (6 bases). V was pared by 0 bases and J by 7 bases, with 18 bases between. CDR1 is SGHTA and CDR2 is FQGTGA in the germline V gene. The CDR3 contains 16 residues. The CDR3 region is CASSLTRVTTTGGYTF. CDR3 DNA sequence: TGTGCCAGCAGCTTAACGCGGGTTACGACGACAGGTGGCTACACCTTC.

The rearrangement joins TRBV11-2 to TRBJ2-7; D possibly corresponds to TRBD2 (7 bases). Germline V lookup: CDR1 SGHAT, CDR2 FQNNGV. Deletions cut 5 bases from V and 6 bases from J, with 26 bases between. CDR3 length: 17 residues. The CDR3 sequence is CASSLLVSGGQEGEQYF. In DNA form, the CDR3 reads TGTGCCAGCAGCCTCCTCGTCTCCGGGGGGCAAGAGGGCGAGCAGTACTTC.

This clone occurred a few times. The chain has TRBV27 and TRBJ2-2; 7 nucleotides match TRBD1. With V trimmed by 5 bases and J by 6 bases, 6 bases remained unmatched. Germline CDR1 is MNHEY and CDR2 is SMNVEV (reference sequence). The CDR3 consists of 14 residues. CDR3 DNA sequence: TGTGCCAGCAGTCCTGGGACAGTGGCCGGGGAGCTGTTTTTT. Translating gives CASSPGTVAGELFF.

The V and J genes are TRBV30 and TRBJ1-1; no clear D gene. The V gene's germline CDR1 is GTSNPN and CDR2 SVGIG (reference sequence). This CDR3 spans 12 amino acids. V dropped 7 bases and J dropped 1 base, with 10 bases sitting between them. CDR3 sequence (DNA): TGTGCCTCCTCTGTCGGGAACACTGAAGCTTTCTTT. Residues: CASSVGNTEAFF.

This chain joins TRBV24-1 and TRBJ1-1, with 7 nucleotides matching TRBD1. Germline CDR1 reads KGHDR; CDR2 reads SFDVKD. Trimming cost V 4 bases and J 4 bases; bases outside gene matches: 8. This CDR3 contains 15 residues. CDR3 nucleotides: TGTGCCACCAGTGACCAACAGGGGAGAGTCACTGAAGCTTTCTTT. Protein: CATSDQQGRVTEAFF.

The chain carries TRBV6-5 and TRBJ1-1; TRBD1 is a possible D gene (6 bases). The length of the CDR3 is 14 residues. The germline V gene has CDR1 MNHEY and CDR2 SVGAGI. V dropped 6 bases and J dropped 1 base, with 12 bases sitting between them. CDR3 sequence (DNA): TGTGCCAGCAGAAGGGACACCTGGAACACTGAAGCTTTCTTT. The encoded protein is CASRRDTWNTEAFF.

This chain connects TRBV7-8 to TRBJ1-6; weak D call: TRBD1 (6 bases). Trimming took off 5 bases at V and 3 bases at J, with 20 bases between the two ends. In germline, CDR1 is SGHVS, CDR2 FQNEAQ. The CDR3 runs to 18 residues. The CDR3 reads CASSPRSGVVVYNSPLHF. The CDR3 DNA reads TGTGCCAGCAGCCCACGTTCAGGGGTGGTCGTCTATAATTCACCCCTCCACTTT.

This clone was seen once. The V call is TRBV5-1, the J call TRBJ1-1; TRBD1 matches 9 bases. In germline, CDR1 is SGHRS, CDR2 YFSETQ. There are 15 residues in the CDR3. J gave up 4 bases and V 2 bases, and 6 bases lay outside the gene matches. The CDR3 loop reads CASSFDGTGSTEAFF. Written as DNA, the CDR3 is TGCGCCAGCAGCTTCGATGGGACAGGGAGCACTGAAGCTTTCTTT. Complete variable domain (other parts from reference TRBV5-1 and TRBJ1-1): KAGVTQTPRYLIKTRGQQVTLSCSPISGHRSVSWYQQTPGQGLQFLFEYFSETQRNKGNFPGRFSGRQFSNSRSEMNVSTLELGDSALYLCASSFDGTGSTEAFFGQGTRLTVV.

The rearrangement joins TRBV30 to TRBJ1-2; no definite D call. This CDR3 has 14 amino acids. From germline, CDR1 is GTSNPN and CDR2 SVGIG (reference sequence). The V and J ends lost 4 bases and 0 bases respectively, with 12 bases between them. The CDR3: CAWIPGLANYGYTF. DNA for the CDR3: TGTGCCTGGATCCCCGGTTTAGCTAACTATGGCTACACCTTC.